This TCR beta chain was retrieved from a study of blood T cell repertoires in COVID-19 (dated by TCRdb to the early 2020s). With regard to the full study: Samples covering the acute and convalescent phases of COVID-19 were provided by collaborators in the United States, Italy and Spain. The prospective study material was composed of cDNA or gDNA derived from T cells, B-cell-depleted T cells, or PBMCs. The dataset comprised deeply sampled blood TCRbeta repertoires from subjects exposed to, actively infected with, or recovered from COVID-19. The repertoires were released in a freely available public database meant as a resource for research on the immune response to SARS-CoV-2. Samples were obtained from the ongoing ImmuneRACE study (first 160 participants) and from about 1,300 subjects provided by 6 global collaborators. Sample metadata almost always included a de-identified subject ID, COVID-19 status, age in years and sex. Where available, HLA class I and class II types were taken from metadata supplied by the sample provider and were not determined by assay-based typing.

A word on this clone: Its antigen remains unidentified. Nothing much larger sits one base from this clone, and base qualities are not available.

Broad study findings and their caveats: How much clinical and demographic metadata was included differed by source and by participant, and the metadata was provided uncurated.

Enrolling through a virtual design, the prospective study's participants ranged in age from roughly 18 to 89 years and lived across approximately 25 United States geographic areas. In the prospective study, cohorts were assigned on the basis of participant-reported clinical history obtained from a screening survey and a study questionnaire. Mobile phlebotomists in the prospective study collected whole blood, serum and a nasopharyngeal or oropharyngeal swab from every participant. Over a 2-month period, participants in the prospective study had the option of providing additional blood draws and questionnaires. Before DNA extraction, blood samples from the prospective study were shipped at room temperature or frozen. V is cut back by 5 bases and J by 4 bases, with 4 bases in the junction unmatched. The CDR3, cysteine through phenylalanine, is 14 amino acids long. Here the CDR3 DNA is all that survives: 42 bases in frame from base 1. CDR1 and CDR2 were assigned from the germline V gene as SGHTA and FQGNSA.

The immunoSEQ Assay, a bias-controlled multiplex PCR, was used to amplify TCRbeta CDR3 regions from genomic DNA. Concerning the study's data processing: The number of nucleated cells in each sample was estimated from the amplification of reference gene primers within the assay. To quantify the absolute abundance of each unique TCRbeta CDR3 rearrangement, sequence reads were collapsed and filtered. For each sample, productive Simpson clonality was calculated by taking the square root of Simpson's diversity index across productive rearrangements. What TCRdb holds here is the immuneACCESS table cut down to in-frame rearrangements. Part of the clones is not present; checked against another copy, under half of the missing clones reflect an unresolved V gene, and the others are unexplained. V and J calls and clone size are as listed in that table; D and trimming were resolved from the DNA. Across this sample there are about 400,000 clones, with 88% seen only once. The top ten clones comprise roughly 2% of the sample.

The chain is assembled from TRBV7-2 and TRBJ2-7, with 11 bases matching TRBD1. This receptor was obtained from a woman between 40 and 50 years old with acute COVID-19. Specimen: PBMCs or T cells enriched from blood (not recorded which). The nucleotide sequence reads TGTGCCAGCAGCCTTGGACAGGGGGCATACGAGCAGTACTTC. Its product reads: CASSLGQGAYEQYF.